The 17 T cell receptor beta chains below come from one sample, sequenced in a study of blood T cell repertoires in COVID-19 (dated by TCRdb to the early 2020s). Libraries were made using the immunoSEQ multiplex PCR assay. The immuneACCESS repertoire file appears here via TCRdb, limited to in-frame rearrangements. These files lack a portion of the clones; in checked studies, under half of the deficit traces to unresolved V genes, and the cause of the others is not known. The sample table shows about 170,000 clones, and just over 85% are seen once. The ten biggest clones cover roughly 7% of the sample. What was sequenced was peripheral blood. The receptor set was obtained from a man aged 50 or older with active or convalescent COVID-19.

The V call is TRBV2, the J call TRBJ2-5; 10 nucleotides agree with TRBD1. This CDR3 contains 15 residues. CDR1 SNHLY and CDR2 FYNNEI come from the germline V gene. V gave up 6 bases and J gave up 5 bases; unmatched junction bases: 9. The CDR3 coding sequence is TGTGCCAGCAGGTCCGGGACAGGGGCGCCCGAGACCCAGTACTTC. This gives the protein CASRSGTGAPETQYF.

This clone was counted once. The V and J genes are TRBV18 and TRBJ1-1, with a tentative D call TRBD1 (6 bases). CDR1 and CDR2 from the germline V gene are KGHSH and LQKENI. Trimming left V 5 bases short and J 3 bases short, with 13 bases between. The CDR3 is 14 residues long. The CDR3 loop reads CASSYRDGDTEAFF. Written as DNA, the CDR3 is TGTGCCAGCTCATACAGGGATGGAGACACTGAAGCTTTCTTT.

CDR3 nucleotides: TGTGCCAGCAACGGACAGGGATGGGAGACCCAGTACTTC. Encoded protein: CASNGQGWETQYF. The rearrangement links TRBV5-6 to TRBJ2-5; 8 bases map to TRBD1. This CDR3 is 13 amino acids long. V was pared by 6 bases and J by 5 bases, with 6 bases of the junction left unmatched. Germline-derived CDR1 and CDR2 are SGHDT and YYEEEE.

The chain uses TRBV19 and TRBJ1-3; D remains ambiguous. Germline CDR1 reads LNHDA; CDR2 reads SQIVND (reference sequence). Trimming removed 3 bases at V and 0 bases at J, with 15 bases between. The length of the CDR3 is 17 residues. The CDR3 DNA sequence: TGTGCCAGTAGTATTTCTTCAGGTCAAATCTCTGGAAACACCATATATTTT. It translates to CASSISSGQISGNTIYF.

J is TRBJ2-3 and V is TRBV4-2, with 15 bases fitting TRBD2. Trimming at V came to 1 base and at J to 5 bases, leaving 4 bases not matched to a gene. Germline values: CDR1 LGHNA, CDR2 YNFKEQ. The CDR3 totals 17 residues. Here the CDR3 reads CASSQGRTSGRGDTQYF. In DNA form, the CDR3 reads TGTGCCAGCAGCCAAGGACGGACTAGCGGGAGGGGAGATACGCAGTATTTT.

The chain uses TRBV7-3 and TRBJ2-5; 7 positions agree with TRBD1. CDR3 size: 16 residues. V dropped 5 bases and J dropped 1; count of bases not matched to a gene: 10. Per germline, CDR1 SGHTA and CDR2 FQGTGA. The CDR3, as DNA: TGTGCCAGCAGCGCTACCGGACAGGCGGGCCAAGAGACCCAGTACTTC. Translation gives CASSATGQAGQETQYF.

The rearrangement links TRBV2 to TRBJ2-3; 8 bases are a match to TRBD2. With V trimmed by 8 bases and J by 2 bases, 6 bases remained unmatched. CDR1 is SNHLY, CDR2 FYNNEI, per germline. This CDR3 is 14 amino acids long. As DNA, the CDR3 is TGTGCCAGCGGAGCGGGAGTTTCCACAGATACGCAGTATTTT. It is translated as CASGAGVSTDTQYF.

V is TRBV11-3 and J is TRBJ1-1, with D unresolved. Deletions cut 5 bases from V and 4 bases from J, with 17 bases between. The CDR3 has 15 amino acids. CDR1 and CDR2 (germline): SGHNT, YENEEA. The CDR3 spells CASSRQAGFGTEAFF. CDR3 sequence (DNA): TGTGCCAGCAGCCGTCAAGCGGGCTTTGGCACTGAAGCTTTCTTT.

The chain carries TRBV25-1 and TRBJ1-1; 9 positions match TRBD1. The germline V gene encodes CDR1 MGHDK and CDR2 SYGVNS. The CDR3 spans 15 residues. V gave up 2 bases and J gave up 11 bases; unmatched junction bases: 12. In DNA form, the CDR3 reads TGTGCCAGCAGTGAAAAGGGACAGGGTGCCTGGCGGGCTTTCTTT. Translated, it gives CASSEKGQGAWRAFF.

The chain carries TRBV18 and TRBJ2-1; 10 bases align to TRBD2. Germline trimming cut 4 bases from V and 4 bases from J; bases unmatched to any gene: 4. This CDR3 region has 15 residues. Germline assignment: CDR1 KGHSH and CDR2 LQKENI. CDR3 protein: CASSQGTSAYNEQFF. The CDR3, as DNA: TGTGCCAGCTCACAAGGGACTAGCGCTTACAATGAGCAGTTCTTC.

The V and J genes are TRBV18 and TRBJ2-7, with 8 positions matching TRBD1. Germline values: CDR1 KGHSH, CDR2 LQKENI. The CDR3 is 13 amino acids. The junction had 6 bases not matched to a gene; V was cut back by 4 bases and J by 7 bases. CDR3 nucleotides: TGTGCCAGCTCACAGGACAGGGCTGGAGAGCAGTACTTC. It codes for CASSQDRAGEQYF.

The chain uses TRBV30 and TRBJ2-1, with 10 bases that match TRBD2. The J segment lost 4 bases and the V segment lost 2 bases, leaving 5 bases of the junction unmatched. CDR1 and CDR2 from the germline V gene are GTSNPN and SVGIG (reference sequence). The CDR3 length is 15 residues. CDR3 sequence reads: CAWSSSSGGYNEQFF. CDR3 nucleotide sequence: TGTGCCTGGAGTTCGTCTAGCGGGGGATACAATGAGCAGTTCTTC.

The table lists this clone with a few counts. The chain recombines TRBV15 with TRBJ2-2, with D possibly TRBD2 on 6 matching bases. This CDR3 region has 14 residues. From germline, CDR1 is LNHNV and CDR2 YYDKDF (reference sequence). Between the trimmed V and J ends, which lost 5 bases and 6 bases, there was a span of 13 bases. As DNA, the CDR3 is TGTGCCACCAGCGGTAGCCGGGAGCCCGGGGAGCTGTTTTTT. Protein product: CATSGSREPGELFF.

The chain is built from TRBV5-4 and TRBJ1-1; 9 bases map to TRBD1. The CDR3 runs 13 residues. CDR1 SGHNT and CDR2 YYREEE come from the germline V gene (reference sequence). J was trimmed by 7 bases and V by 0 bases; bases with no gene match: 1. DNA for the CDR3: TGTGCCAGCAGCTTGGGACAGGGGGGTGAAGCTTTCTTT. It codes for CASSLGQGGEAFF.

The chain links TRBV6-5 to TRBJ2-5; TRBD2 matches 13 bases. CDR3 length: 16 amino acids. Trimming at V came to 4 bases and at J to 6 bases, leaving 8 bases not matched to a gene. Germline V CDR1 and CDR2: MNHEY, SVGAGI. The CDR3, as DNA: TGTGCCAGCAGTTCCAGGACTAGCGGGAGTCGAAAGACCCAGTACTTC. This gives the protein CASSSRTSGSRKTQYF.

The chain has TRBV14 and TRBJ2-3; 8 bases line up with TRBD2. CDR3 length: 17 residues. Germline values: CDR1 SGHDN, CDR2 FVKESK. The ends lost 0 bases at V and 6 bases at J; junction bases unmatched: 11. The CDR3 region is CASSQDRGGAQLDTQYF. For the CDR3, the DNA is TGTGCCAGCAGCCAAGATCGGGGGGGTGCACAGTTGGATACGCAGTATTTT. Complete variable domain (other parts from reference TRBV14 and TRBJ2-3): EAGVTQFPSHSVIEKGQTVTLRCDPISGHDNLYWYRRVMGKEIKFLLHFVKESKQDESGMPNNRFLAERTGGTYSTLKVQPAELEDSGVYFCASSQDRGGAQLDTQYFGPGTRLTVL.

The genes are TRBV11-1 and TRBJ2-3; TRBD1 matches at 8 bases. The CDR3 has 15 residues. J gave up 4 bases and V 1 base, and 4 bases lay outside the gene matches. The germline V gene has CDR1 SGHAT and CDR2 FQDESV (reference sequence). In DNA form, the CDR3 reads TGTGCCAGCAGCTTAGGCAGGGGGCTTTCAGATACGCAGTATTTT. Translating it yields CASSLGRGLSDTQYF.